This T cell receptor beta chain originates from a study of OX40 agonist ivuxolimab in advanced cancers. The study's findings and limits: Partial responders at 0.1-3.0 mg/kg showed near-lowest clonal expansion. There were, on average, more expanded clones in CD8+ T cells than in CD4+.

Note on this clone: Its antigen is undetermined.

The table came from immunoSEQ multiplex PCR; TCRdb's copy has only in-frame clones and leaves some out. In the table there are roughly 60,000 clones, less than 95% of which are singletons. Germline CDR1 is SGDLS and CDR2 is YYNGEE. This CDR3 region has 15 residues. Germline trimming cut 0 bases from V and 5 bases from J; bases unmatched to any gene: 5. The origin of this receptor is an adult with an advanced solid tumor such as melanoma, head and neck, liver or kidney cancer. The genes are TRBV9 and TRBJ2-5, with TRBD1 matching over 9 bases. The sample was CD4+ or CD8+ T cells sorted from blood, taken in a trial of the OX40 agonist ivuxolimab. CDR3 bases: TGTGCCAGCAGCGTAGCACCGGGACAGGGTGAGACCCAGTACTTC. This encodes CASSVAPGQGETQYF.